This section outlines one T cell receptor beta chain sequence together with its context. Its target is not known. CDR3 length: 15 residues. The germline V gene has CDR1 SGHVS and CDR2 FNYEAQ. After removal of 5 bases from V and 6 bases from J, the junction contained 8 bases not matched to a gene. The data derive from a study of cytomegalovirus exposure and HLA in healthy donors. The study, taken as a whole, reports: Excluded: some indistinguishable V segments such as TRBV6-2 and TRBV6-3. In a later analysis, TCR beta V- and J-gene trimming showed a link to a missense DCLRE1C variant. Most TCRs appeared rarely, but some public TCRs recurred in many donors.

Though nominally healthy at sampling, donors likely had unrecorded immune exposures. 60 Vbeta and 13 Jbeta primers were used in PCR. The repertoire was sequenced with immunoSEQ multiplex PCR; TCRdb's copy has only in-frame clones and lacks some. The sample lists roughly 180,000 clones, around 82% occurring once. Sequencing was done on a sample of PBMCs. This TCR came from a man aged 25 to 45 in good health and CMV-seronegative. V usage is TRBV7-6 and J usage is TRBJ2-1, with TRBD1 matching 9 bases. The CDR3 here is CASSPRGQGGNEQFF. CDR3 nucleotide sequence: TGTGCCAGCAGCCCCAGGGGACAGGGAGGCAATGAGCAGTTCTTC.